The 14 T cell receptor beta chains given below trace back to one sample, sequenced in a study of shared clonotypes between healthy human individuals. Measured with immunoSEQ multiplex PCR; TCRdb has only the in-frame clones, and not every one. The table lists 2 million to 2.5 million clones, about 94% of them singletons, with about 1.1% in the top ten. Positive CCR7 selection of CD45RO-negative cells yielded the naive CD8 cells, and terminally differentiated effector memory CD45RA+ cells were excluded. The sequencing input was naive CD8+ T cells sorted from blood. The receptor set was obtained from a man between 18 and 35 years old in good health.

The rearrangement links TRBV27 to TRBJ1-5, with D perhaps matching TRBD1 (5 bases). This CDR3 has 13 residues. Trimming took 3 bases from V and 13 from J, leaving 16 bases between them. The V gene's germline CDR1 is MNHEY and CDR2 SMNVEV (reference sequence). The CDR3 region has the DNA TGTGCCAGCAGTTTTTCGTTGGGGCGCGGACAGCATTTT. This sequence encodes CASSFSLGRGQHF.

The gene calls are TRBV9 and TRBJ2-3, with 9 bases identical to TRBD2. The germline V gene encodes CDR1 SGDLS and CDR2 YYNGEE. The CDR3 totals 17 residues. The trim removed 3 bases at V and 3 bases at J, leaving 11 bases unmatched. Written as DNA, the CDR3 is TGTGCCAGCAGCGGCCGACTAGCGGAGGTAAAGACAGATACGCAGTATTTT. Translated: CASSGRLAEVKTDTQYF.

The CDR3 DNA reads as TGTGCCAGCAGTTTGGGCCCCCTCAAGGGGTCCCCCTCCTACGAGCAGTACTTC. Translation gives CASSLGPLKGSPSYEQYF. V usage is TRBV28 and J usage is TRBJ2-7, with TRBD1 as a possible D gene (5 bases). V lost 3 bases and J lost 0, with 21 bases in between. This CDR3 region has 18 residues. Germline V gene lookup returns CDR1 MDHEN and CDR2 SYDVKM. The whole variable domain, filled in from reference TRBV28 and TRBJ2-7, reads DVKVTQSSRYLVKRTGEKVFLECVQDMDHENMFWYRQDPGLGLRLIYFSYDVKMKEKGDIPEGYSVSREKKERFSLILESASTNQTSMYLCASSLGPLKGSPSYEQYFGPGTRLTVT.

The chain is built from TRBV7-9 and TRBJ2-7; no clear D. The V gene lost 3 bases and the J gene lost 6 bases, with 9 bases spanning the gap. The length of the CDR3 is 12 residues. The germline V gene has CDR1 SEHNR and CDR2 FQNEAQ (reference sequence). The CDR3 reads CASSFGIGEQYF. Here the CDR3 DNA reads TGTGCCAGCAGCTTTGGTATCGGCGAGCAGTACTTC. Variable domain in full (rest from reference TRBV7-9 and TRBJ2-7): DTGVSQNPRHKITKRGQNVTFRCDPISEHNRLYWYRQTLGQGPEFLTYFQNEAQLEKSRLLSDRFSAERPKGSFSTLEIQRTEQGDSAMYLCASSFGIGEQYFGPGTRLTVT.

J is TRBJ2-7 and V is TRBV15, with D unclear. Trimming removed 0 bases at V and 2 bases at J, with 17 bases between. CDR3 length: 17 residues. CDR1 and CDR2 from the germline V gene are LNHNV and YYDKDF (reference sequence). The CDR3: CATSRENAAGSTYEQYF. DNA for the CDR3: TGTGCCACCAGCAGAGAGAATGCGGCAGGATCGACCTACGAGCAGTACTTC. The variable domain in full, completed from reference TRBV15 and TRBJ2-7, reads DAMVIQNPRYQVTQFGKPVTLSCSQTLNHNVMYWYQQKSSQAPKLLFHYYDKDFNNEADTPDNFQSRRPNTSFCFLDIRSPGLGDTAMYLCATSRENAAGSTYEQYFGPGTRLTVT.

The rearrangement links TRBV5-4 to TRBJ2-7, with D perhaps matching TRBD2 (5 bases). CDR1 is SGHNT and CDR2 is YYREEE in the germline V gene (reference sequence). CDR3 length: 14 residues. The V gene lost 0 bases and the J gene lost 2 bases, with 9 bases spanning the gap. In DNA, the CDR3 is TGTGCCAGCAGCTTGGGGAGGACCACCTACGAGCAGTACTTC. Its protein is CASSLGRTTYEQYF.

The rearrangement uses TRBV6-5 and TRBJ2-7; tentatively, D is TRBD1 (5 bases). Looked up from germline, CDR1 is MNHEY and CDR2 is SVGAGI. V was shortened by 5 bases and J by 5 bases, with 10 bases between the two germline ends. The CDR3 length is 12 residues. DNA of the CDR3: TGTGCCAGCAGTCTTGACAGCCACGAGCAGTACTTC. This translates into CASSLDSHEQYF.

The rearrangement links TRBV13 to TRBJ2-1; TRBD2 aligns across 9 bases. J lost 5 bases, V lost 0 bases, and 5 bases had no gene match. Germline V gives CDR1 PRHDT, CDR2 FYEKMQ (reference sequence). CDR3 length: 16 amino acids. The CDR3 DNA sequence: TGTGCCAGCAGCTTAGGTAGCGGGGGTCCAGACAATGAGCAGTTCTTC. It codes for CASSLGSGGPDNEQFF.

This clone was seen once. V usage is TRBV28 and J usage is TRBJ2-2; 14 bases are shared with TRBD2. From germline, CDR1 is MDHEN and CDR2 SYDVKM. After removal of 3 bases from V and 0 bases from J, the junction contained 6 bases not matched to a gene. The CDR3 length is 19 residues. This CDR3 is CASSFQGLAGEANTGELFF. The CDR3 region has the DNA TGTGCCAGCAGTTTCCAGGGACTAGCGGGGGAAGCGAACACCGGGGAGCTGTTTTTT.

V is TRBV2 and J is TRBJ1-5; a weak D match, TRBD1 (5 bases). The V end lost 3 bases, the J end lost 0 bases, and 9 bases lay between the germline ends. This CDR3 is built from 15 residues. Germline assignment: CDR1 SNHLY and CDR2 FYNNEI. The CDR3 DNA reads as TGTGCCAGCAGTGATCGGACAATTAGCAATCAGCCCCAGCATTTT. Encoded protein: CASSDRTISNQPQHF.

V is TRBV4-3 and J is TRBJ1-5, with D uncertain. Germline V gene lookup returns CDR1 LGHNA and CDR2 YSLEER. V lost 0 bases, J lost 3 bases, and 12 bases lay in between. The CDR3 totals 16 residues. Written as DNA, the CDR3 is TGCGCCAGCAGCCAAGATTGGGCAGAAAACAATCAGCCCCAGCATTTT. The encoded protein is CASSQDWAENNQPQHF.

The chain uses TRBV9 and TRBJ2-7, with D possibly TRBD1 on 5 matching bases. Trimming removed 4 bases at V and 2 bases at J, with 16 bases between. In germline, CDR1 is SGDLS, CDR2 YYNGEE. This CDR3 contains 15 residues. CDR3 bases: TGTGCCAGCAGCCCGGAAGGGGTTTCCACCTACGAGCAGTACTTC. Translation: CASSPEGVSTYEQYF.

CDR3 amino acids: CASSAGTGIDQPQHF. CDR3 coding DNA: TGCGCCAGCAGCGCGGGGACAGGGATCGATCAGCCCCAGCATTTT. The V call is TRBV4-1, the J call TRBJ1-5; TRBD1 aligns across 9 bases. Looked up from germline, CDR1 is MGHRA and CDR2 is YSYEKL. Trimming cost V 5 bases and J 5 bases; bases outside gene matches: 7. This CDR3 has 15 amino acids.

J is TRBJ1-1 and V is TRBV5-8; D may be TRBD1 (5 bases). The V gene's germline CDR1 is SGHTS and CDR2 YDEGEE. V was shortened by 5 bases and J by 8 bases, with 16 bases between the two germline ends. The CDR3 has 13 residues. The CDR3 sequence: CASRLRQNTEAFF. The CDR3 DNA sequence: TGTGCCAGCAGGCTTAGACAGAATACAGAAGCTTTCTTT.